Presented here are 4 T cell receptor beta chains from one specimen sequenced in a study of cytomegalovirus exposure and HLA in healthy donors. The PCR was carried out with 60 Vbeta primers and 13 Jbeta primers. This table comes from immunoSEQ multiplex PCR, and its TCRdb copy is limited to in-frame clones, with some not included. This table holds about 160,000 clones, 60% to 80% found once. Source material: PBMCs. Receptors originate from a man between 18 and 29 years old in good health and CMV-seropositive.

This clone appeared once. The rearrangement links TRBV2 to TRBJ2-7, with TRBD1 matching 8 bases. Germline CDR1 reads SNHLY; CDR2 reads FYNNEI. The trim removed 10 bases at V and 0 bases at J, leaving 5 bases unmatched. This CDR3 is built from 13 residues. CDR3 sequence reads: CAIQGGGSYEQYF. In DNA, the CDR3 is TGTGCCATACAGGGGGGCGGCTCCTACGAGCAGTACTTC.

In this sample, this clone turned up a few times. This chain links TRBV11-2 with TRBJ1-3; D is unresolved. Trimming shortened V by 4 bases and J by 3 bases, and 10 bases separated the two germline ends. The germline V gene encodes CDR1 SGHAT and CDR2 FQNNGV. There are 14 residues in the CDR3. As DNA, the CDR3 is TGTGCCAGCAGCTCTCGACTACTTGGAAACACCATATATTTT. The encoded protein is CASSSRLLGNTIYF. Drawing the rest from reference TRBV11-2 and TRBJ1-3, the complete variable domain is EAGVAQSPRYKIIEKRQSVAFWCNPISGHATLYWYQQILGQGPKLLIQFQNNGVVDDSQLPKDRFSAERLKGVDSTLKIQPAKLEDSAVYLCASSSRLLGNTIYFGEGSWLTVV.

This chain joins TRBV6-1 and TRBJ1-1; D is perhaps TRBD1 (6 bases). This CDR3 contains 14 residues. Germline V gene sequence: CDR1 MNHNS, CDR2 SASEGT. Trimming removed 5 bases at V and 8 bases at J, with 18 bases between. The CDR3 here is CASSLMDSAYEAFF. CDR3 DNA sequence: TGTGCCAGCAGTCTCATGGACAGCGCTTACGAAGCTTTCTTT.

The V and J genes are TRBV6-1 and TRBJ2-7, with a tentative D call TRBD1 (6 bases). CDR3 length: 14 amino acids. Trimming pared 7 bases from V and 1 base from J, leaving 14 bases between. Looked up from germline, CDR1 is MNHNS and CDR2 is SASEGT. CDR3 coding DNA: TGTGCCAGCATGCCGGGACACCAGTCCTACGAGCAGTACTTC. It translates to CASMPGHQSYEQYF.